This paragraph covers one TCR beta chain sequence. These data belong to a study of blood T cell repertoires in COVID-19. This table comes from immunoSEQ multiplex PCR, and its TCRdb copy is limited to in-frame clones, with some not included. The table shows a few hundred thousand clones, with approximately 90% occurring only once. The CDR3 has 12 residues. V lost 3 bases, J lost 4 bases, and 6 bases lay in between. The receptor was derived from a woman between 40 and 55 years old who had recovered from COVID-19. The genes are TRBV12-3 or TRBV12-4 and TRBJ1-2; D is unresolved. Specimen: PBMCs or T cells enriched from blood (not recorded which). In DNA, the CDR3 is TGTGCCAGCAGTTTTGACTCCTATGGCTACACCTTC. As protein: CASSFDSYGYTF.